The next 13 T cell receptor beta chains were all read from a single sample in a study of T cell responses to AZD1222 COVID-19 vaccine. The method was immunoSEQ multiplex PCR; TCRdb's version includes in-frame clones alone and lacks a portion of them. The sample yields 70,000 to 80,000 clones, around 86% seen once. The sequenced sample was peripheral blood, obtained on day 0 of AZD1222 vaccination. Receptors were obtained from an adult in good health.

The CDR3 region has the DNA TGTGCCTGGACAGGGCGGGGTGGGGAAAAACTGTTTTTT. Translated: CAWTGRGGEKLFF. The V gene is TRBV30, the J gene TRBJ1-4; D perhaps matches TRBD1 (5 bases). Trimming took off 4 bases at V and 8 bases at J, with 14 bases between the two ends. The CDR3 is 13 residues long. In germline, CDR1 is GTSNPN, CDR2 SVGIG (reference sequence).

The J gene is TRBJ1-3, the V gene TRBV7-6; D is perhaps TRBD1 (5 bases). V was pared by 7 bases and J by 0 bases, with 19 bases between. CDR3 length equals 17 residues. The germline V gene encodes CDR1 SGHVS and CDR2 FNYEAQ. CDR3 residues: CASNPGTDSFSGNTIYF. The CDR3 region has the DNA TGTGCCAGCAACCCGGGGACGGATTCCTTCTCTGGAAACACCATATATTTT.

The sample holds one count of this clone. This chain joins TRBV3-1 (or the pseudogene TRBV3-2) and TRBJ1-2; 7 positions match TRBD1. The V and J ends lost 0 bases and 8 bases, in that order; junction bases with no gene match: 12. Per the germline V gene, CDR1 is LGHDT and CDR2 is YNNKEL (reference sequence). CDR3 size: 16 residues. DNA of the CDR3: TGTGCCAGCAGCCAAGAACGAGGTAGGGGGCGCCGAGGCTACACCTTC. This encodes CASSQERGRGRRGYTF.

The chain carries TRBV28 and TRBJ1-4, with no clear D. The V gene lost 4 bases and the J gene lost 1 base, with 13 bases spanning the gap. From germline, CDR1 is MDHEN and CDR2 SYDVKM. CDR3 size: 16 residues. This CDR3 reads CASSSTSGVTNEKLFF. The CDR3 nucleotides read TGTGCCAGCAGTTCAACCAGCGGGGTAACTAATGAAAAACTGTTTTTT.

This clone was recorded once. The gene calls are TRBV7-9 and TRBJ1-4; D is undetermined. The V end lost 3 bases, the J end lost 6 bases, and 5 bases lay between the germline ends. The germline V gene has CDR1 SEHNR and CDR2 FQNEAQ (reference sequence). This CDR3 has 12 residues. This CDR3 reads CASSLQDEKLFF. CDR3 sequence (DNA): TGTGCCAGCAGCTTGCAGGATGAAAAACTGTTTTTT.

This clone was counted a single time. This rearrangement joins TRBV19 to TRBJ2-1; 14 bases fit TRBD2. The germline V gene encodes CDR1 LNHDA and CDR2 SQIVND (reference sequence). This CDR3 is built from 16 residues. V dropped 5 bases and J dropped 8; count of bases not matched to a gene: 8. The DNA for the CDR3 is TGTGCCAGTAGTGTGACCGGGACTAGCGGGAGCGATGAGCAGTTCTTC. As protein: CASSVTGTSGSDEQFF.

The V and J genes are TRBV5-1 and TRBJ1-5, with unresolved D. Germline V gene data show CDR1 as SGHRS and CDR2 as YFSETQ. The V gene lost 2 bases and the J gene lost 8 bases, with 11 bases spanning the gap. The CDR3 spans 13 residues. CDR3 sequence: CASSFREREPQHF. The CDR3 DNA follows: TGCGCCAGCAGCTTCCGGGAACGGGAGCCCCAGCATTTT.

The rearrangement uses TRBV7-8 and TRBJ1-2; no reliable D call. Trimming shortened V by 3 bases and J by 4 bases, and 12 bases separated the two germline ends. The CDR3 length is 14 residues. CDR1 is SGHVS and CDR2 is FQNEAQ in the germline V gene. CDR3 protein: CASSFATYGYGYTF. The CDR3 DNA reads TGTGCCAGCAGCTTCGCAACCTACGGCTATGGCTACACCTTC.

The chain couples TRBV19 to TRBJ2-7; 8 nucleotides align to TRBD1. CDR3 length: 13 residues. Germline CDR1 and CDR2: LNHDA and SQIVND (reference sequence). Losses at the gene ends were 6 bases for V and 0 bases for J; bases not matched to a gene: 1. CDR3 sequence (DNA): TGTGCCAGTAGGGACAGGGCCTCCTACGAGCAGTACTTC. Encoded protein: CASRDRASYEQYF.

The chain couples TRBV10-3 to TRBJ2-6; 7 nucleotides line up with TRBD1. The CDR3 sequence is 15 residues long. Looked up from germline, CDR1 is ENHRY and CDR2 is SYGVKD. V lost 6 bases to trimming and J lost 2 bases; unmatched junction nucleotides: 4. The CDR3 DNA is TGTGCCATCAGGGGGACAGTCCCTGGGGCCAACGTCCTGACTTTC. Translating gives CAIRGTVPGANVLTF.

This chain links TRBV15 with TRBJ1-4, with D unresolved. The CDR3 contains 13 residues. Germline CDR1 and CDR2: LNHNV and YYDKDF (reference sequence). Between the trimmed V and J ends, which lost 1 base and 8 bases, there was a span of 8 bases. The chain's CDR3 is CATSRGQAEKLFF. The CDR3 DNA follows: TGTGCCACCAGCAGAGGGCAGGCGGAAAAACTGTTTTTT.

The rearrangement joins TRBV9 to TRBJ1-3, with D possibly being TRBD1 (5 bases). This CDR3 is 16 amino acids long. Trimming cost V 0 bases and J 1 base, with 11 bases left between them. Germline V gene data show CDR1 as SGDLS and CDR2 as YYNGEE. The CDR3 nucleotides are TGTGCCAGCAGCGTAGCCGGGGCGGTTTCTGGAAACACCATATATTTT. Its protein product is CASSVAGAVSGNTIYF.

The V call is TRBV29-1, the J call TRBJ1-1, with D possibly TRBD1 on 5 matching bases. V lost 7 bases to trimming and J lost 2 bases, with 14 bases between them. Germline V CDR1 and CDR2: SQVTM, ANQGSEA. The CDR3 has 13 amino acids. CDR3 sequence: CSASFGGNTEAFF. Here the CDR3 DNA reads TGCAGCGCTTCGTTTGGGGGTAACACTGAAGCTTTCTTT.